These 15 T cell receptor beta chains share one sample of origin, sequenced in a study of human T cells and chemical hapten exposure. Time point specified: pre-sensitization, week 0. Treatment specified: therapeutic diphenylcyclopropenone sensitization with weekly scalp DPC. MiXCR, run by TCRdb on the RACE reads, gives a single entry per CDR3 protein. The profile shows around 200,000 distinct CDR3 sequences, about 31% of them singletons. Material: whole blood, obtained in connection with sensitization to the hapten diphenylcyclopropenone (DPC). These receptors were obtained from a woman in her twenties or thirties with alopecia areata. Some clones in this sample may be carry-over from other donors' samples.

The CDR3 nucleotides read TGCAGCGCCGAAGCGGGGGGAGAGACCCAGTACTTC. Translated: CSAEAGGETQYF. The gene calls are TRBV29-1 and TRBJ2-5; 9 bases are shared with TRBD2. This CDR3 has 12 residues. The germline V gene has CDR1 SQVTM and CDR2 ANQGSEA. The V and J ends lost 7 bases and 4 bases, in that order; junction bases with no gene match: 4.

This clonotype was recorded a few times. V is TRBV6-6 and J is TRBJ1-1; D ambiguous. Trimming removed 6 bases at V and 2 bases at J, with 7 bases between. The CDR3 is made up of 12 amino acids. Germline CDR1 reads MNHNY; CDR2 reads SVGAGI (reference sequence). As DNA, the CDR3 is TGTGCCAGCAGCACGACCAACACTGAAGCTTTCTTT. It specifies CASSTTNTEAFF.

This clonotype was recorded a few times. This chain links TRBV28 with TRBJ2-7; 8 positions agree with TRBD2. This CDR3 spans 16 amino acids. Per germline, CDR1 MDHEN and CDR2 SYDVKM. J lost 3 bases, V lost 5 bases, and 12 bases had no gene match. The CDR3 spells CASSPTSGYTNYEQYF. The CDR3, as DNA: TGTGCCAGCAGTCCAACTAGCGGATATACTAACTACGAGCAGTACTTC.

This clonotype was observed a few times. The V and J genes are TRBV20-1 and TRBJ2-1; 8 bases fit TRBD2. The junction had 6 bases not matched to a gene; V was cut back by 2 bases and J by 3 bases. The germline gives CDR1 DFQATT, CDR2 SNEGSKA (reference sequence). The CDR3 is 15 residues long. CDR3 sequence (DNA): TGCAGTGCTAGACCTCTAGCGGGTGACTACAATGAGCAGTTCTTC. As protein: CSARPLAGDYNEQFF.

This clonotype occurred a few times. The chain employs TRBV2 and TRBJ2-2; D remains ambiguous. This CDR3 is 15 amino acids long. Germline values: CDR1 SNHLY, CDR2 FYNNEI. Trimming took 2 bases from V and 2 from J, leaving 9 bases between them. The CDR3 protein is CASSEIPANTGELFF. Here the CDR3 DNA reads TGTGCCAGCAGTGAAATACCGGCAAACACCGGGGAGCTGTTTTTT.

This clonotype turned up a few times. The CDR3 region is CASTVLGVSGNNEQFF. As DNA, the CDR3 is TGTGCCAGCACCGTCCTCGGTGTGTCAGGGAACAATGAGCAGTTCTTC. The rearrangement uses TRBV5-4 and TRBJ2-1; possible D gene TRBD1, 5 bases. V was trimmed by 6 bases and J by 5 bases, leaving 21 bases between them. CDR3 length: 16 residues. Germline CDR1 and CDR2: SGHNT and YYREEE (reference sequence).

This chain uses TRBV20-1 with TRBJ2-1; 9 bases line up with TRBD2. This CDR3 spans 14 amino acids. The trim removed 5 bases at V and 12 bases at J, leaving 14 bases unmatched. Germline V gene data show CDR1 as DFQATT and CDR2 as SNEGSKA (reference sequence). The CDR3 nucleotides are TGCAGTGCTCCCGGGGTAGCGGGAGTATCTGGGCAGTTCTTC. This translates into CSAPGVAGVSGQFF.

The chain combines TRBV4-2 with TRBJ2-7; D is unclear. Between the trimmed V and J ends, which lost 0 bases and 6 bases, there was a span of 12 bases. CDR1 LGHNA and CDR2 YNFKEQ come from the germline V gene. The CDR3 spans 14 residues. CDR3 coding DNA: TGTGCCAGCAGCCAAGATGGGCCGAGAGGCGAGCAGTACTTC. As protein: CASSQDGPRGEQYF.

The chain has TRBV5-1 and TRBJ2-7, with 9 positions matching TRBD1. Germline V gene data show CDR1 as SGHRS and CDR2 as YFSETQ. With 10 bases clipped from V and 5 bases from J, the junction kept 10 bases outside the gene matches. The CDR3 has 13 residues. The CDR3 spells CASHGQGLDEQYF. CDR3 nucleotides: TGCGCCTCCCATGGACAGGGGTTAGACGAGCAGTACTTC. Based on the CDR3 plus reference TRBV5-1 and TRBJ2-7, the full variable domain is KAGVTQTPRYLIKTRGQQVTLSCSPISGHRSVSWYQQTPGQGLQFLFEYFSETQRNKGNFPGRFSGRQFSNSRSEMNVSTLELGDSALYLCASHGQGLDEQYFGPGTRLTVT.

This clonotype was picked up a small number of times. The V call is TRBV2, the J call TRBJ1-5, with 8 bases matching TRBD1. V gave up 6 bases and J gave up 1 base; unmatched junction bases: 5. The germline gives CDR1 SNHLY, CDR2 FYNNEI. The CDR3 runs 15 residues. CDR3 residues: CASSKDRASNQPQHF. Written as DNA, the CDR3 is TGTGCCAGCAGCAAGGACAGGGCAAGCAATCAGCCCCAGCATTTT.

As regards this clonotype: The junction does not match germline at one end; this may be a read error. The chain couples TRBV30 to TRBJ2-3, with unresolved D. Germline V gives CDR1 GTSNPN, CDR2 SVGIG (reference sequence). The CDR3 runs to 13 residues. The CDR3 sequence is CAWRLFSTDTQYF. In DNA form, the CDR3 reads TGCGCCTGGAGACTCTTCTCCACAGATACGCAGTATTTT.

This sequence joins TRBV27 and TRBJ2-2; the match to TRBD2 covers 9 bases. Germline CDR1 reads MNHEY; CDR2 reads SMNVEV (reference sequence). Unmatched junction bases numbered 6, after V lost 4 bases and J lost 3 bases. The CDR3 is 16 residues long. The CDR3 DNA is TGTGCCAGCAGTTCCTTAGCGGGAGAGGACACCGGGGAGCTGTTTTTT. It specifies CASSSLAGEDTGELFF.

This clonotype was detected a few times. The chain is built from TRBV28 and TRBJ2-4; 9 nucleotides match TRBD1. Unmatched junction bases numbered 5, after V lost 5 bases and J lost 0 bases. The germline V gene encodes CDR1 MDHEN and CDR2 SYDVKM. CDR3 length equals 16 residues. CDR3 sequence reads: CASSVEGQGAKNIQYF. The DNA of the CDR3 is TGTGCCAGCAGTGTAGAGGGACAGGGAGCCAAAAACATTCAGTACTTC.

This clonotype was found a few times. The gene calls are TRBV7-9 and TRBJ2-1; a weak D match, TRBD2 (6 bases). The germline gives CDR1 SEHNR, CDR2 FQNEAQ (reference sequence). The CDR3 extends over 16 amino acids. V was shortened by 4 bases and J by 5 bases, with 18 bases between the two germline ends. Here the CDR3 reads CASSSYGGVGNNEQFF. The CDR3 coding sequence is TGTGCCAGCAGCTCCTACGGGGGAGTAGGAAACAATGAGCAGTTCTTC.

This clonotype came up many times. This chain links TRBV5-1 with TRBJ1-6; D is undetermined. The CDR3 consists of 13 residues. CDR1 SGHRS and CDR2 YFSETQ come from the germline V gene. V was clipped by 0 bases and J by 10 bases, with 8 bases between them. The CDR3 DNA is TGCGCCAGCAGCTTGGACCCACAATCACCCCTCCACTTT. Translated, it gives CASSLDPQSPLHF.